This T cell receptor beta chain was found in a study of blood T cell repertoires in COVID-19. Method: immunoSEQ multiplex PCR; TCRdb's copy keeps in-frame clones and lacks some. The table includes approximately 300,000 clones, around 86% detected once. Sequencing was performed on PBMCs or T cells enriched from blood (not recorded which). This receptor was taken from a woman between 18 and 29 years old who had recovered from COVID-19.

The DNA for the CDR3 is TGTGCCAGCAGCTGGGACAGCAACTCTGGAAACACCATATATTTT. It is translated as CASSWDSNSGNTIYF. V usage is TRBV3-1 (or the pseudogene TRBV3-2) and J usage is TRBJ1-3, with 7 bases identical to TRBD1. Germline V gives CDR1 LGHDT, CDR2 YNNKEL (reference sequence). The CDR3 has 15 residues. After removal of 5 bases from V and 0 bases from J, the junction contained 4 bases not matched to a gene.